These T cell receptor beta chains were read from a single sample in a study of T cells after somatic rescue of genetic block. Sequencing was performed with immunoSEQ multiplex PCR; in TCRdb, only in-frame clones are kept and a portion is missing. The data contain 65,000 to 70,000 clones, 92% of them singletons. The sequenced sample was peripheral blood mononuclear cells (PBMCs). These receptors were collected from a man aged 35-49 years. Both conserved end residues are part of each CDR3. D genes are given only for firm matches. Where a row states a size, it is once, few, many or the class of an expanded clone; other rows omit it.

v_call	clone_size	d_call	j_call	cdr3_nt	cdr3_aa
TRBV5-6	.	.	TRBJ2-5	TGTGCCAGCAGCTTGAGGGAGACCCAGTACTTC	CASSLRETQYF
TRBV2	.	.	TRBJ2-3	TGTGCCAGCGGTTGGGGGGCCGCAGATACGCAGTATTTT	CASGWGAADTQYF
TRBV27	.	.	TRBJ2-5	TGTGCCAGCAGTTTATACTACGGGGAAGAGACCCAGTACTTC	CASSLYYGEETQYF
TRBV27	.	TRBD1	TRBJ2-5	TGTGCCAGCAGTTCGGGACAGGGGGTAGAGACCCAGTACTTC	CASSSGQGVETQYF
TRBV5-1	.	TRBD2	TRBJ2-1	TGCGCCAGCGGACTAGCGGGGGGGCCCCAGAATGAGCAGTTCTTC	CASGLAGGPQNEQFF
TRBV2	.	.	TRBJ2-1	TGTGCCAGCAGCCAGGGCGCCTACAATGAGCAGTTCTTC	CASSQGAYNEQFF
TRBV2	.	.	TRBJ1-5	TGTGCCAGCACTCAACGGGAGGAGGCATTGGGTCAGCCCCAGCATTTT	CASTQREEALGQPQHF
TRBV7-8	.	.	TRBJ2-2	TGTGCCAGCAGCGATATGGCCCCGAAGGACACCGGGGAGCTGTTTTTT	CASSDMAPKDTGELFF
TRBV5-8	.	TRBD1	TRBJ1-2	TGTGCCAGCAGCCCGGGACAGGGACACTATGGCTACACCTTC	CASSPGQGHYGYTF
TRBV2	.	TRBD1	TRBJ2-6	TGTGCCAGCAGCCAACCCCGGACAGGAACTTACTCTGGGGCCAACGTCCTGACTTTC	CASSQPRTGTYSGANVLTF
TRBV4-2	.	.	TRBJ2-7	TGTGCCAGCAGCCAAGACCCCGTGACAACCTCCTACGAGCAGTACTTC	CASSQDPVTTSYEQYF
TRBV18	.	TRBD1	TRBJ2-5	TGTGCCAGCTCACCGCTGGGACAGGGACAGACCCAGTACTTC	CASSPLGQGQTQYF
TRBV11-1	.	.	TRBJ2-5	TGTGCCAGCAGCCGATATGGGGGGGCGCGGGAGACCCAGTACTTC	CASSRYGGARETQYF
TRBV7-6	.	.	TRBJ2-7	TGTGCCAGCAGCTTACAGGGGAGAGGAGACGGCGAGCAGTACTTC	CASSLQGRGDGEQYF
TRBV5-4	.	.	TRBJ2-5	TGTGCCAGCAGCTTAGTACAGGAGGAGACCCAGTACTTC	CASSLVQEETQYF
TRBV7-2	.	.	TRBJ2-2	TGTGCCAGCAGCTCCCCCCGCAGAGGGAACACCGGGGAGCTGTTTTTT	CASSSPRRGNTGELFF
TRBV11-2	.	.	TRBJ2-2	TGTGCCAGCAGCTTAGATTGGGCACAGCGCACCGGGGAGCTGTTTTTT	CASSLDWAQRTGELFF
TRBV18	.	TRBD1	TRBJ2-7	TGTGCCAGCTCACCATTATTGGGACAGGATGCCTACGAGCAGTACTTC	CASSPLLGQDAYEQYF
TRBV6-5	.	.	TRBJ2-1	TGTGCCAGCAGTTACTCTACAGGGCGAAATGAGCAGTTCTTC	CASSYSTGRNEQFF
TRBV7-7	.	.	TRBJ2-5	TGTGCCAGCAGCTTAGATGGGGGCCAAGAGACCCAGTACTTC	CASSLDGGQETQYF
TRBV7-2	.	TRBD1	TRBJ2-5	TGTGCCAGCAGCTCTCCCGGGACAGGGGAGACCCAGTACTTC	CASSSPGTGETQYF
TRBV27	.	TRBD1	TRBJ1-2	TGTGCCAGCAGACGTACAGGGGCGAACTATGGCTACACCTTC	CASRRTGANYGYTF
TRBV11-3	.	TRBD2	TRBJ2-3	TGTGCCAGCAGCACTGGGGGCGGGGGGACAGATACGCAGTATTTT	CASSTGGGGTDTQYF
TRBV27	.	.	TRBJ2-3	TGTGCCAGCAGTTTATCAGGACAGAGGAAGGATACGCAGTATTTT	CASSLSGQRKDTQYF
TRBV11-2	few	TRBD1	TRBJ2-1	TGTGCCAGCAGCCAGACGACAGGGGGCAATGAGCAGTTCTTC	CASSQTTGGNEQFF
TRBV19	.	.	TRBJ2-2	TGTGCCAGTAGCCGCCTCTCGAACACCGGGGAGCTGTTTTTT	CASSRLSNTGELFF
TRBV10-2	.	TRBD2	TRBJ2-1	TGCGCCAGCAGCCTAGCGGGGGGGTACAATGAGCAGTTCTTC	CASSLAGGYNEQFF
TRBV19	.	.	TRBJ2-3	TGTGCCAGTAGTATAGGACGGCGGGACCGCACAGATACGCAGTATTTT	CASSIGRRDRTDTQYF
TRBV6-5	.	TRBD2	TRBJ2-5	TGTGCCAGCAGCCTCGGGACTAGCGGAAAAGAGACCCAGTACTTC	CASSLGTSGKETQYF
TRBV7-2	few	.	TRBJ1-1	TGTGCCAGCAGCGCTCCACAGGGCGTGGAGACTGAAGCTTTCTTT	CASSAPQGVETEAFF
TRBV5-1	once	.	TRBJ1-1	TGCGCCAGCAGCCAGGGGACATCCTGGGCCACTGAAGCTTTCTTT	CASSQGTSWATEAFF
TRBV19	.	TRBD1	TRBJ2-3	TGTGCCAGTAGCCCGCCCGGACAGGGCACAGATACGCAGTATTTT	CASSPPGQGTDTQYF
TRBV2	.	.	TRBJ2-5	TGTGCCAGCATCGCCAGTTTCCAAGAGACCCAGTACTTC	CASIASFQETQYF
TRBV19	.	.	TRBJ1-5	TGTGCCAGTAGCCTGTTCTTTCAGGATTCCTATCAGCCCCAGCATTTT	CASSLFFQDSYQPQHF
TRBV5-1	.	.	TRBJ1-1	TGCGCCAGCAGCCAGGGACGTGGCACTGAAGCTTTCTTT	CASSQGRGTEAFF
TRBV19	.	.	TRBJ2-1	TGTGCCTCTAGAGGTCAGGTCTCCTACAATGAGCAGTTCTTC	CASRGQVSYNEQFF
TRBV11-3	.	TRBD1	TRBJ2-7	TGTGCCAGCAGCCCAGGGGTGGGGACAGCGTACGAGCAGTACTTC	CASSPGVGTAYEQYF
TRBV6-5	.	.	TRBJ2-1	TGTGCCAGCAGTCCGAGTATGGGCTTTGAGCAGTTCTTC	CASSPSMGFEQFF
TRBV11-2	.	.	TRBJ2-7	TGTGCCAGCAGCCCTTGGACCAATCTGAGGGAGCAGTACTTC	CASSPWTNLREQYF
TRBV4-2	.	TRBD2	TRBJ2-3	TGTGCCAGCAGCCAGCTGGGACTAGCCGACCGCACAGATACGCAGTATTTT	CASSQLGLADRTDTQYF